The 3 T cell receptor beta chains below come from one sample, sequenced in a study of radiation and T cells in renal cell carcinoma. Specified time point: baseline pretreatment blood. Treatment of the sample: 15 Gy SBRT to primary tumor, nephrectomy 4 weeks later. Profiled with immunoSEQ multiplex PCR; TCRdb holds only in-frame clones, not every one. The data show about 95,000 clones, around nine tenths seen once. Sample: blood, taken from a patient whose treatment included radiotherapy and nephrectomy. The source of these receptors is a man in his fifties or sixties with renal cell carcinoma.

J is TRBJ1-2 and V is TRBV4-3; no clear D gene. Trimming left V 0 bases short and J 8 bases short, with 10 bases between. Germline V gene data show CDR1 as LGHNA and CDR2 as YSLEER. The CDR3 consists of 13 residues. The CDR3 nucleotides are TGCGCCAGCAGCCAAGAAATAGAAAGAGGCTACACCTTC. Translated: CASSQEIERGYTF.

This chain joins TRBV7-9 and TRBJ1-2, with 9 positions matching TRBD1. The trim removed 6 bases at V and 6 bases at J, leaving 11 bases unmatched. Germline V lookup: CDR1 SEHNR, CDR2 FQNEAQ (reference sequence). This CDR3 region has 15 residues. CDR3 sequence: CASSSPDRGIDGYTF. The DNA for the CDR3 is TGTGCCAGCAGTAGCCCGGACAGGGGTATCGATGGCTACACCTTC. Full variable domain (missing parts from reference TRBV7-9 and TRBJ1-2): DTGVSQNPRHKITKRGQNVTFRCDPISEHNRLYWYRQTLGQGPEFLTYFQNEAQLEKSRLLSDRFSAERPKGSFSTLEIQRTEQGDSAMYLCASSSPDRGIDGYTFGSGTRLTVV.

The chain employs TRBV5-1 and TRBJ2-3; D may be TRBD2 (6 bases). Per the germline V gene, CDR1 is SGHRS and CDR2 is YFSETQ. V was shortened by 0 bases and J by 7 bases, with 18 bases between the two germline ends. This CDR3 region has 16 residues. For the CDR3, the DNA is TGCGCCAGCAGCTTGGTCACGGGGGAGCACGTTCATACGCAGTATTTT. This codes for CASSLVTGEHVHTQYF.